Below, 30 T cell receptor beta chains from the same sample are listed, as sequenced in a study of PD-1 blockade in classical Hodgkin lymphoma. The time point here: newly diagnosed, previously untreated cHL patient sample. From thawed PBMCs, CD4+ T cells were purified using magnetic negative selection. Here immunoSEQ multiplex PCR was the method, and the copy in TCRdb shows in-frame clones only, minus some. The table lists fewer than 25,000 clones, 80% to 90% of them singletons, with about 0.24% in the top ten. Material: CD4+ T cells from blood. The receptors were sampled from a human donor with classical Hodgkin lymphoma.

This chain uses TRBV6-5 with TRBJ1-2, with no clear D. V was pared by 6 bases and J by 4 bases, with 9 bases between. The germline CDR1 and CDR2 sequences are MNHEY and SVGAGI. CDR3 length: 12 residues. CDR3 residues: CASSRASYGYTF. The CDR3 DNA is TGTGCCAGCAGCCGGGCATCCTATGGCTACACCTTC.

The chain recombines TRBV7-8 with TRBJ1-1, with D perhaps TRBD1 (6 bases). CDR1 is SGHVS, CDR2 FQNEAQ, per germline. The V end lost 8 bases, the J end lost 4 bases, and 14 bases lay between the germline ends. CDR3 length equals 13 residues. CDR3 sequence reads: CASLGGGSTEAFF. The CDR3 coding sequence is TGTGCCAGCCTGGGGGGCGGGAGCACTGAAGCTTTCTTT.

This clone was counted only a few times. The chain recombines TRBV10-1 with TRBJ1-2; D not certain. Deletions cut 7 bases from V and 7 bases from J, with 16 bases between. Germline V lookup: CDR1 WNHNN, CDR2 SYGVQD (reference sequence). CDR3 length: 13 residues. The CDR3 bases are TGCGCCAGCACTCCGGACCCCCGGCTTGGCTACACCTTC. It specifies CASTPDPRLGYTF.

This rearrangement joins TRBV5-1 to TRBJ2-5, with a possible D match to TRBD1 (5 bases). The CDR3 is 13 residues long. CDR1 is SGHRS and CDR2 is YFSETQ in the germline V gene. V shed 2 bases and J shed 5 bases, with 10 bases lying between them. The DNA for the CDR3 is TGCGCCAGCAGCTTAAAGGGGATCGAGACCCAGTACTTC. Amino acids: CASSLKGIETQYF. The full variable domain, its missing parts supplied by reference TRBV5-1 and TRBJ2-5, is KAGVTQTPRYLIKTRGQQVTLSCSPISGHRSVSWYQQTPGQGLQFLFEYFSETQRNKGNFPGRFSGRQFSNSRSEMNVSTLELGDSALYLCASSLKGIETQYFGPGTRLLVL.

V gene TRBV2 combines with J gene TRBJ2-1; D not resolved. V was trimmed by 4 bases and J by 6 bases, leaving 4 bases between them. The germline gives CDR1 SNHLY, CDR2 FYNNEI. This CDR3 contains 11 residues. CDR3 amino acids: CASSVLNEQFF. In DNA form, the CDR3 reads TGTGCCAGCAGTGTTCTCAATGAGCAGTTCTTC.

This chain connects TRBV5-6 to TRBJ2-5; 8 nucleotides agree with TRBD2. The CDR3 sequence is 15 residues long. The germline V gene has CDR1 SGHDT and CDR2 YYEEEE. After removal of 3 bases from V and 4 bases from J, the junction contained 8 bases not matched to a gene. CDR3 sequence: CASSWGSGSGETQYF. CDR3 in DNA: TGTGCCAGCAGCTGGGGGAGCGGGAGTGGAGAGACCCAGTACTTC.

The J gene is TRBJ2-5, the V gene TRBV2; 7 bases fit TRBD2. The end of the DNA aligns better with TRBJ2-7, so the J call may be wrong. Per the germline V gene, CDR1 is SNHLY and CDR2 is FYNNEI. The CDR3 is 16 residues long. Written as DNA, the CDR3 is TGTGCCAGCAGTGAACAATTAGGGACTATTTCCTACGAGCAGTACTTC. It is translated as CASSEQLGTISYEQYF.

The chain recombines TRBV5-8 with TRBJ1-5; D perhaps matches TRBD1 (5 bases). Trimming took 4 bases from V and 3 from J, leaving 11 bases between them. Germline assignment: CDR1 SGHTS and CDR2 YDEGEE. The CDR3 sequence is 14 residues long. The CDR3: CASSPGRVNQPQHF. Here the CDR3 DNA reads TGTGCCAGCAGCCCGGGACGGGTCAATCAGCCCCAGCATTTT.

V is TRBV12-2 and J is TRBJ2-1; the table's D call, TRBD2, was not checked against the DNA. TRBV12-2 is assigned pseudogene status. The CDR3 runs to 21 residues. This chain's CDR3 is CASRLKRGLARNSPLYNEQFF. The CDR3 DNA sequence: TGTGCAAGTCGCTTAAAGAGGGGACTAGCGAGAAACTCCCCCCTCTACAATGAGCAGTTCTTC.

The chain is built from TRBV10-1 and TRBJ1-1, with a tentative D call TRBD1 (5 bases). The V and J ends lost 4 bases and 3 bases respectively, with 9 bases between them. Germline CDR1 WNHNN, CDR2 SYGVQD (reference sequence). The CDR3 contains 13 residues. Here the CDR3 DNA reads TGCGCCAGCAGTGGCCCGGGGCACACTGAAGCTTTCTTT. Translated, it gives CASSGPGHTEAFF.

The rearrangement joins TRBV6-5 to TRBJ1-1, with D unresolved. The ends were cut back, 0 bases at V and 4 bases at J, with 6 bases in the middle. Germline CDR1 reads MNHEY; CDR2 reads SVGAGI. The CDR3 is 13 amino acids. The CDR3 reads CASSYSGSTEAFF. For the CDR3, the DNA is TGTGCCAGCAGTTACTCGGGGAGCACTGAAGCTTTCTTT.

This rearrangement joins TRBV21-1 to TRBJ2-7. TRBV21-1 constitutes a pseudogene. This CDR3 comprises 22 residues. DNA of the CDR3: TGTGCCAGCAGCAAGACCCGTCGGTGGCGGAAGGGTTTGAGGGGGGTCTCCTACGAGCAGTACTTC. It codes for CASSKTRRWRKGLRGVSYEQYF.

The chain combines TRBV10-2 with TRBJ2-7; D assignment may be TRBD1 or TRBD2 (5 bases each). The ends were cut back, 5 bases at V and 7 bases at J, with 18 bases in the middle. The germline CDR1 and CDR2 sequences are WSHSY and SAAADI. The CDR3 spans 14 residues. The CDR3 DNA reads TGCGCCAGCAGTATTACGGGGCCTGAGGGGGAGCAGTACTTC. Protein sequence: CASSITGPEGEQYF.

This sequence joins TRBV11-2 and TRBJ2-3, with D hard to call. Germline lookup yields CDR1 SGHAT and CDR2 FQNNGV. The V gene lost 5 bases and the J gene lost 4 bases, with 13 bases spanning the gap. The CDR3 is 14 residues long. The CDR3 DNA reads as TGTGCCAGCAGCCGCCCCCCCTTCGCAGATACGCAGTATTTT. Its protein product is CASSRPPFADTQYF.

The chain couples TRBV5-4 to TRBJ1-2; 7 nucleotides align to TRBD1. Germline V gene data show CDR1 as SGHNT and CDR2 as YYREEE (reference sequence). The CDR3 totals 15 residues. Trimming at V came to 2 bases and at J to 7 bases, leaving 11 bases not matched to a gene. The CDR3 reads CASSFRGGVLSGYTF. The DNA for the CDR3 is TGTGCCAGCAGCTTCAGGGGGGGGGTATTGAGTGGCTACACCTTC.

The chain joins TRBV27 to TRBJ2-5; TRBD2 matches at 9 bases. Germline V CDR1 and CDR2: MNHEY, SMNVEV (reference sequence). V gave up 4 bases and J gave up 2 bases; unmatched junction bases: 5. The CDR3 is 15 amino acids. CDR3 DNA: TGTGCCAGCAGTTCGCCGGGACTAGCTCAAGAGACCCAGTACTTC. This translates into CASSSPGLAQETQYF.

The chain employs TRBV21-1 and TRBJ1-2; the table gives TRBD1 as D, unverified against the DNA. TRBV21-1 is labeled a pseudogene. The CDR3 loop spans 19 amino acids. DNA for the CDR3: TGTGCCAGCAGCAAAGGAGGAATTTCGGGGACAGTGATTAACTATGGCTACACCTTC. Protein sequence: CASSKGGISGTVINYGYTF.

The gene calls are TRBV10-1 and TRBJ2-5; TRBD1 aligns across 8 bases. CDR1 is WNHNN, CDR2 SYGVQD, per germline (reference sequence). The CDR3 consists of 16 residues. V lost 6 bases, J lost 5 bases, and 14 bases stayed unmatched. Here the CDR3 DNA reads TGCGCCAGCAGGGCGAAACAGGGGGTTCTGGTGGAGACCCAGTACTTC. Amino acids: CASRAKQGVLVETQYF.

The chain has TRBV5-4 and TRBJ1-4; 8 bases align to TRBD1. Germline V gene sequence: CDR1 SGHNT, CDR2 YYREEE (reference sequence). After removal of 3 bases from V and 8 bases from J, the junction contained 9 bases not matched to a gene. The CDR3 length is 15 residues. The CDR3 spells CASSSDREQREKLFF. The CDR3 nucleotides are TGTGCCAGCAGCTCGGACAGGGAGCAGCGGGAAAAACTGTTTTTT.

V and J are TRBV29-1 and TRBJ1-3; the D gene is possibly TRBD1 (5 bases). CDR1 and CDR2 (germline): SQVTM, ANQGSEA. Trimming removed 4 bases at V and 4 bases at J, with 11 bases between. This CDR3 contains 13 residues. Written as DNA, the CDR3 is TGCAGCGTTGCTGGGACGGTCGGAAACACCATATATTTT. This sequence encodes CSVAGTVGNTIYF. The complete variable domain, with remaining parts taken from reference TRBV29-1 and TRBJ1-3, reads SAVISQKPSRDICQRGTSLTIQCQVDSQVTMMFWYRQQPGQSLTLIATANQGSEATYESGFVIDKFPISRPNLTFSTLTVSNMSPEDSSIYLCSVAGTVGNTIYFGEGSWLTVV.

The V gene is TRBV19, the J gene TRBJ2-1; 13 nucleotides align to TRBD2. Germline CDR1 reads LNHDA; CDR2 reads SQIVND (reference sequence). This CDR3 is 17 amino acids long. With V trimmed by 4 bases and J by 5 bases, 8 bases remained unmatched. As DNA, the CDR3 is TGTGCCAGTAGTAGGGGACTAGCGGGGCTTCGGAACAATGAGCAGTTCTTC. Translation gives CASSRGLAGLRNNEQFF.

The chain recombines TRBV19 with TRBJ2-1; D gene unclear. Germline CDR1 reads LNHDA; CDR2 reads SQIVND (reference sequence). Trimming removed 4 bases from V and 7 bases from J, with 8 bases in between. The CDR3 loop spans 12 amino acids. In DNA, the CDR3 is TGTGCCAGTAGTACCACTCCGAATGAGCAGTTCTTC. Translation gives CASSTTPNEQFF.

This sequence joins TRBV15 and TRBJ1-5; tentatively, D is TRBD1 (6 bases). Looked up from germline, CDR1 is LNHNV and CDR2 is YYDKDF (reference sequence). V was pared by 0 bases and J by 4 bases, with 13 bases between. This CDR3 comprises 16 residues. CDR3 amino acids: CATSRDGTLHNQPQHF. The DNA for the CDR3 is TGTGCCACCAGCAGAGACGGGACACTGCATAATCAGCCCCAGCATTTT.

V gene TRBV30 combines with J gene TRBJ1-1; D might be TRBD1 (5 bases). The CDR3 extends over 13 amino acids. V lost 8 bases and J lost 4, with 17 bases in between. Germline assignment: CDR1 GTSNPN and CDR2 SVGIG (reference sequence). CDR3 amino acids: CAGSGTDSTEAFF. DNA for the CDR3: TGTGCCGGCTCCGGGACTGACAGCACTGAAGCTTTCTTT.

The chain links TRBV6-1 to TRBJ2-3, with 7 bases aligning to TRBD2. With V trimmed by 4 bases and J by 3 bases, 7 bases remained unmatched. This CDR3 has 15 residues. Germline values: CDR1 MNHNS, CDR2 SASEGT. CDR3 loop: CASSGGPGRTDTQYF. The DNA for the CDR3 is TGTGCCAGCAGTGGAGGTCCCGGGAGGACAGATACGCAGTATTTT.

The CDR3 spells CASSPAGPFPRGAFF. The CDR3 region has the DNA TGTGCCAGCAGTCCCGCGGGTCCTTTTCCCCGCGGGGCTTTCTTT. The V call is TRBV28, the J call TRBJ1-1; D gene uncertain. V was trimmed by 5 bases and J by 11 bases, leaving 24 bases between them. The CDR3 is made up of 15 amino acids. Germline-derived CDR1 and CDR2 are MDHEN and SYDVKM.

CDR3: CASSSRGGQDPQAFF. The DNA of the CDR3 is TGTGCCAGCAGTTCAAGGGGGGGACAGGACCCTCAAGCTTTCTTT. The chain carries TRBV21-1 and TRBJ1-1; the table's TRBD1 call for D was not verified on the DNA. TRBV21-1 is classified as a pseudogene. CDR3 length equals 15 residues.

The chain combines TRBV19 with TRBJ2-3, with 8 bases identical to TRBD2. CDR3 length: 16 residues. V lost 7 bases and J lost 6; bases outside the gene matches: 15. The germline V gene has CDR1 LNHDA and CDR2 SQIVND (reference sequence). Written as DNA, the CDR3 is TGTGCCAGTAAGGCTCGGGTAGGACGGGAGGGCGATACGCAGTATTTT. This gives the protein CASKARVGREGDTQYF.

This sequence joins TRBV2 and TRBJ2-3, with no clear D. This CDR3 contains 10 residues. Germline CDR1 SNHLY, CDR2 FYNNEI. V lost 0 bases and J lost 12, with 4 bases in between. CDR3 DNA sequence: TGTGCCAGCAGTGAAGCGCTTCAGTATTTT. Translated, it gives CASSEALQYF.

This clone is a singleton in its sample. The chain employs TRBV6-6 and TRBJ2-7; no reliable D call. The CDR3 is 14 residues long. The germline V gene encodes CDR1 MNHNY and CDR2 SVGAGI (reference sequence). V was clipped by 2 bases and J by 2 bases, with 10 bases between them. CDR3 sequence reads: CASSYDVGTYEQYF. CDR3 nucleotides: TGTGCCAGCAGTTACGATGTGGGGACCTACGAGCAGTACTTC.